These 13 T cell receptor beta chains originate from one sample sequenced in a study of Ad26.COV2.S vaccination and SARS-CoV-2 variants. Profiled with immunoSEQ multiplex PCR; TCRdb holds only in-frame clones, not every one. The data hold a few hundred thousand clones, with around 89% observed a single time. The sample's treatment: some 20 received Ad26.COV2.S at low or high dose, single or two shots; 5 received placebo; per-sample allocation not given. Day 63 after the first injection of vaccine or placebo was the sampling time. Sequencing used peripheral blood, obtained in a trial of Ad26.COV2.S vaccine versus placebo. These receptors were obtained from a person between 18 and 59 years old who received the Ad26.COV2.S COVID-19 vaccine or a placebo.

The chain uses TRBV7-8 and TRBJ2-7; D uncertain. V was cut by 4 bases and J by 0 bases, with 16 bases left in between. Germline loops: CDR1 SGHVS, CDR2 FQNEAQ. The CDR3 runs 16 residues. CDR3 sequence (DNA): TGTGCCAGCAGCTGGGATGGTTTCGGCCCCTCCTACGAGCAGTACTTC. This encodes CASSWDGFGPSYEQYF.

CDR3 sequence: CASSLVGLAGVTDTQYF. The CDR3 coding sequence is TGTGCCAGCAGCTTAGTTGGTCTAGCGGGGGTCACAGATACGCAGTATTTT. This rearrangement joins TRBV13 to TRBJ2-3; 10 bases line up with TRBD2. CDR1 and CDR2 (germline): PRHDT, FYEKMQ (reference sequence). V lost 1 base to trimming and J lost 2 bases; unmatched junction nucleotides: 6. The length of the CDR3 is 17 residues.

V gene TRBV27 combines with J gene TRBJ2-3, with D possibly being TRBD2 (6 bases). CDR1 and CDR2 (germline): MNHEY, SMNVEV (reference sequence). V was pared by 6 bases and J by 4 bases, with 11 bases between. The CDR3 length is 13 residues. The CDR3 region has the DNA TGTGCCAGCAGGCCGCGACTAGCAGATACGCAGTATTTT. Translating it yields CASRPRLADTQYF.

This clone was observed once. This chain uses TRBV28 with TRBJ2-2; possible D gene TRBD1, 6 bases. The CDR3 sequence is 17 residues long. V lost 5 bases and J lost 6, with 22 bases in between. Per germline, CDR1 MDHEN and CDR2 SYDVKM. As DNA, the CDR3 is TGTGCCAGCAGTCTAACTACCAGACAGGTGGACCCCGGGGAGCTGTTTTTT. This encodes CASSLTTRQVDPGELFF.

The chain employs TRBV6-5 and TRBJ1-2, with a possible D match to TRBD1 (5 bases). The CDR3 contains 14 residues. Trimming took 5 bases from V and 8 from J, leaving 18 bases between them. Germline CDR1 reads MNHEY; CDR2 reads SVGAGI. CDR3 bases: TGTGCCAGCAGTATCAGGGAATTGTGGGGGGGCTACACCTTC. Its protein is CASSIRELWGGYTF.

The chain combines TRBV6-5 with TRBJ2-7, with D hard to call. CDR1 and CDR2 (germline): MNHEY, SVGAGI. The CDR3 totals 15 residues. V was trimmed by 0 bases and J by 1 base, leaving 10 bases between them. Here the CDR3 DNA reads TGTGCCAGCAGTTACTCGAGAATCCCTTCCTACGAGCAGTACTTC. Translation: CASSYSRIPSYEQYF.

The chain recombines TRBV4-3 with TRBJ1-3; D is possibly TRBD1 (5 bases). Between the trimmed V and J ends, which lost 1 base and 5 bases, there was a span of 9 bases. This CDR3 is built from 14 residues. Germline loops: CDR1 LGHNA, CDR2 YSLEER. As DNA, the CDR3 is TGCGCCAGCAGCCAAGTGTCAGGGCGAAACACCATATATTTT. As protein: CASSQVSGRNTIYF.

This clone was recorded once. This chain connects TRBV3-1 (or the pseudogene TRBV3-2) to TRBJ2-4; 9 nucleotides match TRBD2. The CDR3 is 15 amino acids. Germline V gene lookup returns CDR1 LGHDT and CDR2 YNNKEL (reference sequence). V shed 1 base and J 9 bases; nucleotides not matched to a gene: 7. The CDR3 reads CASSQVGGGASIQYF. The CDR3 DNA sequence: TGTGCCAGCAGCCAAGTAGGCGGGGGGGCCTCCATTCAGTACTTC.

Regarding this clone: This same CDR3 is encoded by further DNA sequences in the sample. V and J are TRBV2 and TRBJ1-2; 7 bases fit TRBD1. V gave up 5 bases and J gave up 3 bases; unmatched junction bases: 3. In germline, CDR1 is SNHLY, CDR2 FYNNEI. CDR3 length: 13 residues. The CDR3 spells CASSWDSYYGYTF. The CDR3 DNA sequence: TGTGCCAGCAGTTGGGACAGCTACTATGGCTACACCTTC.

The chain has TRBV4-1 and TRBJ2-1, with D perhaps given as TRBD1 or TRBD2 (5 bases each). V was pared by 4 bases and J by 8 bases, with 12 bases between. Germline values: CDR1 MGHRA, CDR2 YSYEKL. This CDR3 contains 13 residues. In DNA, the CDR3 is TGCGCCAGCAGCCTCCAGGTGGGGGATGAGCAGTTCTTC. It translates to CASSLQVGDEQFF.

The chain uses TRBV6-2 or TRBV6-3 and TRBJ1-1; D gene uncertain. Looked up from germline, CDR1 is MNHEY and CDR2 is SVGEGT. This CDR3 has 13 amino acids. V dropped 2 bases and J dropped 4 bases, with 8 bases sitting between them. The CDR3 sequence is CASSYVISTEAFF. The CDR3 nucleotides read TGTGCCAGCAGTTACGTTATAAGCACTGAAGCTTTCTTT.

The chain couples TRBV7-2 to TRBJ2-3; 8 bases are a match to TRBD2. After removal of 1 base from V and 4 bases from J, the junction contained 4 bases not matched to a gene. The germline V gene has CDR1 SGHTA and CDR2 FQGNSA. The CDR3 runs to 15 residues. The CDR3 nucleotides are TGTGCCAGCAGCTTAGACGGGGGGGCCGCAGATACGCAGTATTTT. It specifies CASSLDGGAADTQYF. Looking up the rest from reference TRBV7-2 and TRBJ2-3 gives the full variable domain: GAGVSQSPSNKVTEKGKDVELRCDPISGHTALYWYRQSLGQGLEFLIYFQGNSAPDKSGLPSDRFSAERTGGSVSTLTIQRTQQEDSAVYLCASSLDGGAADTQYFGPGTRLTVL.

This chain joins TRBV10-3 and TRBJ1-1; TRBD1 is a possible D gene (6 bases). The V end was cut by 2 bases, the J end by 8 bases, with 15 bases between. CDR3 size: 14 residues. Germline assignment: CDR1 ENHRY and CDR2 SYGVKD. Here the CDR3 reads CAISEAYTGREAFF. CDR3 in DNA: TGTGCCATCAGTGAGGCCTATACAGGGAGGGAAGCTTTCTTT.